A single TCR beta chain is shown here with its context. Its binding antigen is unknown. One base away there is no much larger clone; base qualities are not given. PBMCs were isolated by Ficoll-Paque density gradient centrifugation. V is clipped by 3 bases and J by 0 bases, and the sequence between their germline boundaries is 12 bases long. Its CDR3 holds 15 amino acids, cysteine through phenylalanine. The only DNA kept is the CDR3, 45 bases in frame from the first base. The CDR1 and CDR2 encoded by the germline V gene are SGHRS and YFSETQ. This entry is derived from a study of T-cell memory formation after mild COVID-19 (dated by TCRdb to the early 2020s). For context, the study as a whole: Most TCR sequence clusters were specific to one of the two donors. T-cell clones expanding and contracting after mild COVID-19 in a couple of donors were tracked by longitudinal TCRalpha and TCRbeta repertoire sequencing. The cohort was made up of two young adult volunteers, one female and one male, who were previously healthy.

General findings and caveats noted by the study authors: Clones contracting from day 15 to 85 had balanced CD4/CD8 phenotypes, while a second wave expanding from day 15 to 37 was biased towards CD4+. The second-wave clones that peaked on day 37 were not confirmed to be SARS-CoV-2 specific. Some responding clones were found in pre-infection memory, which suggests that pre-existing cross-reactive memory T cells took part in the SARS-CoV-2 response. Only a couple of mild cases were covered in the study, and larger cohorts including severe cases with pre-infection samples were considered necessary. Contracting CD4+ clones appeared mostly in the CM and EM memory subsets, whereas CD8+ clones were enriched in EMRA.

Sequenced on an Illumina NovaSeq 6000. cDNA libraries for TCRalpha and TCRbeta were prepared by 5'RACE using constant-segment primers, with sample barcodes and unique molecular identifiers added. Trizol reagent was used to extract RNA from every sample. Libraries were amplified in two PCR steps, with a second sample barcode and Illumina TruSeq adapters added in the second step. Sequencing of libraries was performed on an Illumina NovaSeq with 2 x 150 bp paired-end reads. As for the original processing: Demultiplexing of reads and collapsing into UMI-guided consensus sequences were performed with migec v1.2.7. Using mixcr v2.1.11, UMI consensuses were aligned to TRA and TRB V and J templates and then assembled into clonotypes. Expanded or contracted clonotypes were those called significant by both edgeR and NoisET, with noise models trained on biological replicates. edgeR calls used a false discovery rate-adjusted p below 0.01 and a log2 fold-change threshold of 1. As an exploratory analysis of dynamics, max-normalized trajectories of the 1000 most abundant clonotypes were examined with PCA combined with hierarchical clustering. Separately sequenced CD4+ and CD8+ repertoires were used to assign the CD4 or CD8 phenotype of responding clones. TCRdb trimmed public reads at Q25 via fastp, called clones via MiXCR and kept in-frame beta chains. Identical CDR3 proteins give one entry, which carries the most common genes and DNA. TCRdb's processing, not the authors' own work, is the source of the V and J calls. Counted in this sample were about 410,000 distinct CDR3 sequences; more than 20% of them appeared once. The ten largest clones represent about an eighth of the sample.

The receptor's source is an adult woman who had mild COVID-19 (a few samples of this study predate the infection). The sample titles of this study are shuffled in the database, so cell type and time point are left out; the donor was told from shared clones. The rearranged chain carries TRBV5-1 and TRBJ1-1, with no reliable assignment of the D segment. The sequencing sample was made of PBMCs or a T cell subset sorted from them (not recorded which). The CDR3 region has the sequence CASSSSTTMNTEAFF. At the DNA level, the sequence is TGCGCCAGCAGCTCCTCGACAACCATGAACACTGAAGCTTTCTTT.